The T cell receptor (beta chain) under discussion was sequenced for a study of T cells in Graves' hyperthyroidism and ophthalmopathy. Study-wide results and caveats: Blood also contained most expanded thyroid clonotypes above 0.001.

This clonotype was observed a handful of times. Its antigen is unknown. Exclusion followed for patients with uncontrolled infection, other autoimmune disease, pregnancy or lactation. Using RNA transcripts as the source, TCR beta CDR3 regions were amplified. In the first-round RT-PCR of the TCR CDR3, the HTBI primer set was used. Each CDR3 protein gets one entry after TCRdb re-called the multiplex PCR reads with MiXCR. There are 600,000 to 700,000 distinct CDR3 sequences in the sample; just under 45% occur only once, and less than 9% lies in the top ten. Sequencing input: peripheral blood or thyroid tissue (not recorded which). The receptor was derived from an adult man with Graves' disease, either hyperthyroidism or ophthalmopathy (not recorded which).

Written as DNA, the CDR3 is TGTGCCAGCAGCCCCATCTGGGAACGGACAGGTCCTATGGGAGCTTTCTTT. Residues: CASSPIWERTGPMGAFF. V gene TRBV7-9 combines with J gene TRBJ1-1; 7 bases align to TRBD1. Trimming took 5 bases from V and 10 from J; bases not matched to a gene: 22. Germline V gene data show CDR1 as SEHNR and CDR2 as FQNEAQ (reference sequence). The CDR3 sequence is 17 residues long.